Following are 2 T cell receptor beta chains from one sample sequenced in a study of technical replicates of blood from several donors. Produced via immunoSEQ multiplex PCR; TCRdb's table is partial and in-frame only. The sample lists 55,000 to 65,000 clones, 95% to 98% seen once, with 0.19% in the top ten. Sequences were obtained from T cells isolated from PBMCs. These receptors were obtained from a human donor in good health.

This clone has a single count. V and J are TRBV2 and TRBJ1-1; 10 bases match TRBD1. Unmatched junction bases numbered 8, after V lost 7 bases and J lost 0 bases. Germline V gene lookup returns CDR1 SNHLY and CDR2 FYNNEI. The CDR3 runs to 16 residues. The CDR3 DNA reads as TGTGCCAGCATTCGGGGGACAGGGGCCATGAACACTGAAGCTTTCTTT. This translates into CASIRGTGAMNTEAFF.

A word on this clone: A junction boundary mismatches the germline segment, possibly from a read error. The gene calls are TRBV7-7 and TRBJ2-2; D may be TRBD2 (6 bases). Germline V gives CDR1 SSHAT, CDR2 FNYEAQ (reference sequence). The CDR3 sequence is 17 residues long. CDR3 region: CASSLEPPGLNTGELFF. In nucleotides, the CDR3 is TGTGCTAGCAGCTTAGAACCCCCGGGACTCAACACCGGGGAGCTGTTTTTT.